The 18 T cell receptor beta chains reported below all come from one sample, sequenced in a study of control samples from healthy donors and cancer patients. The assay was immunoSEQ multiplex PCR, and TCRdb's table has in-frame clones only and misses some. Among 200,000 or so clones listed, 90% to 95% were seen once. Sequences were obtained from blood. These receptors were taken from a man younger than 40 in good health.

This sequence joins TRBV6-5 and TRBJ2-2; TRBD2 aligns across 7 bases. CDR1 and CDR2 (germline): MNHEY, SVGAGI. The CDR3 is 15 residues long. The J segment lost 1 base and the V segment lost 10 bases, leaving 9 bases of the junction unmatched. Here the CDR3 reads CATLRAGENTGELFF. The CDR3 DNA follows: TGTGCCACCCTGAGGGCGGGGGAGAACACCGGGGAGCTGTTTTTT.

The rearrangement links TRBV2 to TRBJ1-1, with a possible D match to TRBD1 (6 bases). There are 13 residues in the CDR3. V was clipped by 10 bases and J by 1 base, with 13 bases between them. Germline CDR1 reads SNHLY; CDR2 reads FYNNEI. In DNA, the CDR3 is TGTGCCACAAACTTACAGGGGAACACTGAAGCTTTCTTT. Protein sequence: CATNLQGNTEAFF.

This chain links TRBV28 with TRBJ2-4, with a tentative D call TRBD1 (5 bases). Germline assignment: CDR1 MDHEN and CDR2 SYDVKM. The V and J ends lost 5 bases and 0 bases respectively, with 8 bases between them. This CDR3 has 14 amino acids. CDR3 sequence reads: CASSDSLAKNIQYF. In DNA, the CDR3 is TGTGCCAGCAGTGACAGCTTAGCCAAAAACATTCAGTACTTC.

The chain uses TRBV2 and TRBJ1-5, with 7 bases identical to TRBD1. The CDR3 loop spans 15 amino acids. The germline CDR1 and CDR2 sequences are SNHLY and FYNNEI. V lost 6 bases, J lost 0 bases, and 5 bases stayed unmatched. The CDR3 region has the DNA TGTGCCAGCAGAACCGGGACAGTTAGCAATCAGCCCCAGCATTTT. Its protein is CASRTGTVSNQPQHF.

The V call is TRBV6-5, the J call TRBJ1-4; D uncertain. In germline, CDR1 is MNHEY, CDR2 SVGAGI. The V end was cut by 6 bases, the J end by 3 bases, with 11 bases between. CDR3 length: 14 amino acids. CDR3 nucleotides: TGTGCCAGCAGCGCCGTGGGTGCTAATGAAAAACTGTTTTTT. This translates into CASSAVGANEKLFF.

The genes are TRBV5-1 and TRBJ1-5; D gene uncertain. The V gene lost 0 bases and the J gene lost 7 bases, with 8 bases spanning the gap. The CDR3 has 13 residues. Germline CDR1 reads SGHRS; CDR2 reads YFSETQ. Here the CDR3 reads CASSLALDQPQHF. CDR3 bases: TGCGCCAGCAGCTTGGCTTTGGACCAGCCCCAGCATTTT. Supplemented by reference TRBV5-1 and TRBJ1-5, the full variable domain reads KAGVTQTPRYLIKTRGQQVTLSCSPISGHRSVSWYQQTPGQGLQFLFEYFSETQRNKGNFPGRFSGRQFSNSRSEMNVSTLELGDSALYLCASSLALDQPQHFGDGTRLSIL.

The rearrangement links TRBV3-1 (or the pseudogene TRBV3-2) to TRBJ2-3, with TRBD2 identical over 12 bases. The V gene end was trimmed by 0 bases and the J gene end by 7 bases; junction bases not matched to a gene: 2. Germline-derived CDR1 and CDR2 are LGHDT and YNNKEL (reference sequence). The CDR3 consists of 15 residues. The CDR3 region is CASSQDRTSGNTQYF. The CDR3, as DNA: TGTGCCAGCAGCCAAGATAGGACTAGCGGGAATACGCAGTATTTT.

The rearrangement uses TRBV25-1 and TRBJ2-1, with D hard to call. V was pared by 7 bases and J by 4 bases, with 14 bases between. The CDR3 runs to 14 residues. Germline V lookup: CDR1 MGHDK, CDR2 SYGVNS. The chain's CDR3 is CASTGSGDYNEQFF. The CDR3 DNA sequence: TGTGCCAGCACTGGCAGTGGGGATTACAATGAGCAGTTCTTC.

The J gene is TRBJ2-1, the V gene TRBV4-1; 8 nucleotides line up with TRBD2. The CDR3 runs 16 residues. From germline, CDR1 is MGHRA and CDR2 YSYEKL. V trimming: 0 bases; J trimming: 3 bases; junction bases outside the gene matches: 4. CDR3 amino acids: CASSQDARGGYNEQFF. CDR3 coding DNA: TGCGCCAGCAGCCAAGACGCCCGGGGGGGCTACAATGAGCAGTTCTTC.

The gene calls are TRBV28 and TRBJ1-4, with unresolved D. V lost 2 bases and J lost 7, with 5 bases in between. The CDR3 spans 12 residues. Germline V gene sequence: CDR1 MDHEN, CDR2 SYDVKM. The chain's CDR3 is CASSLEGEKLFF. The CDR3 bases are TGTGCCAGCAGTTTAGAGGGTGAAAAACTGTTTTTT.

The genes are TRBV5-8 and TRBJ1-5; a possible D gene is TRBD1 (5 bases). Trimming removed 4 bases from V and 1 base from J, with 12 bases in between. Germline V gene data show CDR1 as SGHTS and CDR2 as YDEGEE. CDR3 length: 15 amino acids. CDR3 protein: CASSRRDGSNQPQHF. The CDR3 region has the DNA TGTGCCAGCAGCAGAAGGGACGGGAGCAATCAGCCCCAGCATTTT.

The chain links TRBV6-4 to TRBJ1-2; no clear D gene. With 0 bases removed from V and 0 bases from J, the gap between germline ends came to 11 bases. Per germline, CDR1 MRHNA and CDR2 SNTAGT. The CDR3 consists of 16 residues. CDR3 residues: CASSDSKQRTNYGYTF. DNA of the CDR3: TGTGCCAGCAGTGACTCGAAACAGAGAACTAACTATGGCTACACCTTC.

CDR3 in DNA: TGCGCCAGCAGCCGGGCCTTCACAGATACGCAGTATTTT. Protein: CASSRAFTDTQYF. The rearrangement joins TRBV5-1 to TRBJ2-3; D is uncertain. This CDR3 is 13 amino acids long. Germline V lookup: CDR1 SGHRS, CDR2 YFSETQ. The V end lost 4 bases, the J end lost 2 bases, and 8 bases lay between the germline ends.

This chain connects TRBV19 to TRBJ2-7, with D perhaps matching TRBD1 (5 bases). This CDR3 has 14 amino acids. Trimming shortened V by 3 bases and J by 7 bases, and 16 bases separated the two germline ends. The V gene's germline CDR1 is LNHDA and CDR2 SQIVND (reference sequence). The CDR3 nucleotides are TGTGCCAGTAGTATGATAGGGGATGCGTTGGAGCAGTACTTC. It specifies CASSMIGDALEQYF.

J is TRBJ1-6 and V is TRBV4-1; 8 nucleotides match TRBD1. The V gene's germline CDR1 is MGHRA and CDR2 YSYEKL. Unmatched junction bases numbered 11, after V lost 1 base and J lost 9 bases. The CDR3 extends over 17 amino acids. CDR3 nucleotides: TGCGCCAGCAGCCAAGGATTGCAGGGGGCGCGGGGTTCACCCCTCCACTTT. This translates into CASSQGLQGARGSPLHF.

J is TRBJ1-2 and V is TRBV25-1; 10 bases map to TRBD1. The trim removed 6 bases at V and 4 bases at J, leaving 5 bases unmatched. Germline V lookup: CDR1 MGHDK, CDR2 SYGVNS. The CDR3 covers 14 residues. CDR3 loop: CASSPTGGSYGYTF. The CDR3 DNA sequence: TGTGCCAGCAGCCCGACAGGGGGCTCCTATGGCTACACCTTC.

CDR3 sequence: CASSNSVRDQPQHF. DNA for the CDR3: TGTGCCAGTAGTAACAGCGTTCGGGATCAGCCCCAGCATTTT. The gene calls are TRBV19 and TRBJ1-5; D is uncertain. This CDR3 has 14 amino acids. Germline-derived CDR1 and CDR2 are LNHDA and SQIVND (reference sequence). Trimming stripped 4 bases from V and 5 bases from J, with 12 bases between.

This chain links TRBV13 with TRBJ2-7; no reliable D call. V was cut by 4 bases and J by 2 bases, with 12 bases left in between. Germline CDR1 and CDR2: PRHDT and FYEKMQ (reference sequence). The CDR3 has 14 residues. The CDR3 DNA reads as TGTGCCAGCAGCTCGAGACGGACGACCTACGAGCAGTACTTC. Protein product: CASSSRRTTYEQYF.